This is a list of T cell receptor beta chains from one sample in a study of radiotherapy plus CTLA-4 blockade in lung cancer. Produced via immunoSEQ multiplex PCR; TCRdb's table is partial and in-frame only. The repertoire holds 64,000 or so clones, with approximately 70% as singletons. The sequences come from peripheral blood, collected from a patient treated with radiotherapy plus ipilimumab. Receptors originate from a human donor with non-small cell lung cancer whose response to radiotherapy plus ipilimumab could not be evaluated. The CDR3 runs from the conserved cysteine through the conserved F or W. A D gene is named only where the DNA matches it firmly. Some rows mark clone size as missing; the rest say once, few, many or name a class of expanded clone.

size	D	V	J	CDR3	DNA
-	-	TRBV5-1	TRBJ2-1	CASTRSEGNEQFF	TGCGCCAGCACCCGGAGCGAAGGTAATGAGCAGTTCTTC
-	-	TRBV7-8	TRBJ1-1	CASSLAGIQPTEAFF	TGTGCCAGCAGCTTAGCGGGCATCCAACCCACTGAAGCTTTCTTT
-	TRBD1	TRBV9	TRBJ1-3	CASSALWTGIGNTIYF	TGTGCCAGCAGCGCCCTCTGGACAGGAATTGGAAACACCATATATTTT
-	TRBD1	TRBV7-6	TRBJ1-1	CASSVSTGYMNTEAFF	TGTGCCAGCAGCGTATCGACAGGGTACATGAACACTGAAGCTTTCTTT
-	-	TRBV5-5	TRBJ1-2	CASSLALSSSGYTF	TGTGCCAGCAGCTTGGCACTATCTTCCTCTGGCTACACCTTC
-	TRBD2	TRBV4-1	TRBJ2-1	CASSPGTSGGGYNEQFF	TGCGCCAGCAGTCCCGGGACTAGCGGGGGGGGTTACAATGAGCAGTTCTTC
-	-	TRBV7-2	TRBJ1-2	CASSSGQSSNYGYTF	TGTGCCAGCAGCTCCGGACAGAGTTCTAACTATGGCTACACCTTC
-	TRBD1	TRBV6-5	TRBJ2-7	CASSYFDRGEQYF	TGTGCCAGCAGTTACTTTGACAGGGGCGAGCAGTACTTC
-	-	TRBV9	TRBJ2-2	CASSVVGGWNTGELFF	TGTGCCAGCAGCGTAGTGGGGGGATGGAATACCGGGGAGCTGTTTTTT
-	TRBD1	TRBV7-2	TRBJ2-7	CASSRNRDSSYEQYF	TGTGCCAGCAGTCGCAATAGGGACAGCTCCTACGAGCAGTACTTC
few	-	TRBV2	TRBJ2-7	CASSDLTPARSYEQYF	TGTGCCAGCAGCGACCTAACTCCAGCGCGGTCCTACGAGCAGTACTTC
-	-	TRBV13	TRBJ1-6	CASSTSAGGRLNSPLHF	TGTGCCAGCAGCACTTCCGCCGGAGGGAGGCTAAATTCACCCCTCCACTTT
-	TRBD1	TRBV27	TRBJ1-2	CASSWIGDRYYGYTF	TGTGCCAGCAGTTGGATTGGGGACAGATACTATGGCTACACCTTC
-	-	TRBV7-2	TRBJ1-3	CASSWGRNGTGNTIYF	TGTGCCAGCAGCTGGGGGAGGAACGGAACTGGAAACACCATATATTTT
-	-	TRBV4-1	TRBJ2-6	CASSASSGANVLTF	TGCGCCAGCAGCGCCAGCTCTGGGGCCAACGTCCTGACTTTC
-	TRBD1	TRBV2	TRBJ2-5	CASSERPGQGAKTQYF	TGTGCCAGCAGTGAAAGGCCCGGACAGGGGGCAAAGACCCAGTACTTC
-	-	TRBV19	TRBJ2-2	CASSLQGELNTGELFF	TGTGCCAGTAGTCTTCAAGGAGAGTTGAACACCGGGGAGCTGTTTTTT
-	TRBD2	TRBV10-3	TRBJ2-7	CAISGTSGGTYEQYF	TGTGCCATCAGTGGGACTAGCGGGGGGACTTACGAGCAGTACTTC
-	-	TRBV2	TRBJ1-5	CASSLSLNQPQHF	TGTGCCAGCAGCTTGAGTCTCAATCAGCCCCAGCATTTT
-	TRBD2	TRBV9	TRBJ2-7	CASSVELAGGGEQYF	TGTGCCAGCAGCGTAGAACTAGCGGGAGGAGGCGAGCAGTACTTC
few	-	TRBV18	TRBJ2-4	CASSESESGLAKNIQYF	TGTGCCAGCTCAGAGTCAGAATCGGGTTTAGCCAAAAACATTCAGTACTTC
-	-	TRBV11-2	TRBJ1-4	CASSLGANEKLFF	TGTGCCAGCAGCTTAGGAGCCAATGAAAAACTGTTTTTT
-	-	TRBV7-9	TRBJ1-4	CASSPSRFASLNEKLFF	TGTGCCAGCAGCCCGAGCAGGTTCGCCTCACTTAATGAAAAACTGTTTTTT
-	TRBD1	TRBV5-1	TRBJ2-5	CASSSDRGSTPYREETQYF	TGCGCCAGCAGCTCCGACAGGGGTTCTACACCCTATCGGGAAGAGACCCAGTACTTC
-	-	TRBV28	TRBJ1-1	CASSSQVGVTEAFF	TGTGCCAGCAGTTCCCAGGTCGGGGTCACTGAAGCTTTCTTT
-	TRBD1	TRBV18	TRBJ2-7	CASSPLGQADEQYF	TGTGCCAGCTCACCACTCGGACAGGCAGACGAGCAGTACTTC
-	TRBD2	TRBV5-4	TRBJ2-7	CASSLAGGGYEQYF	TGTGCCAGCAGCTTAGCGGGGGGTGGCTACGAGCAGTACTTC
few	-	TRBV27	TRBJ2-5	CASRELETQYF	TGTGCCAGCAGAGAGCTGGAGACCCAGTACTTC
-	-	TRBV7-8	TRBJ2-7	CASSFRGTYEQYF	TGTGCCAGCAGCTTCAGGGGTACCTACGAGCAGTACTTC